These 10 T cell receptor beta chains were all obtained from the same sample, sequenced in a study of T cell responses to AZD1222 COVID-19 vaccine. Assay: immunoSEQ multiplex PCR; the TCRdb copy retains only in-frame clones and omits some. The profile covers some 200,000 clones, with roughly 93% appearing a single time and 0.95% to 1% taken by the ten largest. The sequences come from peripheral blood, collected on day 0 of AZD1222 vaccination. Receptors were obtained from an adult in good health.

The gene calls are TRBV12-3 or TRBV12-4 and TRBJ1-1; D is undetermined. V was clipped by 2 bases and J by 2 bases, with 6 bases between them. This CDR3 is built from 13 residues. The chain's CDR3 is CASSLLANTEAFF. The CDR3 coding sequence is TGTGCCAGCAGTTTATTGGCAAACACTGAAGCTTTCTTT.

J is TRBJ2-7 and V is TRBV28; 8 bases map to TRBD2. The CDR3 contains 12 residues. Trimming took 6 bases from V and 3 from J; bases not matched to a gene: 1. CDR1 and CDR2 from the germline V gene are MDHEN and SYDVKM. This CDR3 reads CASRTSGYEQYF. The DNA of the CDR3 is TGTGCCAGCAGAACTAGCGGCTACGAGCAGTACTTC.

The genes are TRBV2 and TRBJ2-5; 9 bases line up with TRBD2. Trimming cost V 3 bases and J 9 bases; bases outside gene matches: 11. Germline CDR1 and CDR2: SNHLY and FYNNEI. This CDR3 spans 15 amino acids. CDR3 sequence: CASSDGSGGTLAQYF. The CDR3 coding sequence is TGTGCCAGCAGTGACGGTAGCGGGGGAACTCTGGCCCAGTACTTC.

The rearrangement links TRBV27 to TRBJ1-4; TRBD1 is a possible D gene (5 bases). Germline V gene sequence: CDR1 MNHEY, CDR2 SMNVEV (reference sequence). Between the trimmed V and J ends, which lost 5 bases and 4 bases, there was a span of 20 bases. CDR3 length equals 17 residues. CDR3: CASSVHPPGRYNEKLFF. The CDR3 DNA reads TGTGCCAGCAGTGTTCACCCACCAGGGAGGTATAATGAAAAACTGTTTTTT. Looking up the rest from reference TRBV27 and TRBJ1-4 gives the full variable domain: EAQVTQNPRYLITVTGKKLTVTCSQNMNHEYMSWYRQDPGLGLRQIYYSMNVEVTDKGDVPEGYKVSRKEKRNFPLILESPSPNQTSLYFCASSVHPPGRYNEKLFFGSGTQLSVL.

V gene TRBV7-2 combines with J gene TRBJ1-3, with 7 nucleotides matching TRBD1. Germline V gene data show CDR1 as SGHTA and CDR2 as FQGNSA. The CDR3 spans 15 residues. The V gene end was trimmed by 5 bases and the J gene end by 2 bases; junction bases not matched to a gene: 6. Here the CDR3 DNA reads TGTGCCAGCAGCCCAGGGGGGCTAACTGGAAACACCATATATTTT. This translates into CASSPGGLTGNTIYF.

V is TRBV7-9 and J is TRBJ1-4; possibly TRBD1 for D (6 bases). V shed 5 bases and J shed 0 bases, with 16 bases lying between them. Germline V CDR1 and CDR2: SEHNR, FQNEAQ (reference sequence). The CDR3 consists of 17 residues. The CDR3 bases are TGTGCCAGCAGCGCACTACAGGGATCTACAACTAATGAAAAACTGTTTTTT. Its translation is CASSALQGSTTNEKLFF.

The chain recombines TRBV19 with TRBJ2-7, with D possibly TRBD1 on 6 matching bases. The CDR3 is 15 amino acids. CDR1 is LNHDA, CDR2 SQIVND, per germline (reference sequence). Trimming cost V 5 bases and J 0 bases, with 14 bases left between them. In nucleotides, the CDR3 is TGTGCCAGTAGTGCGACGTCGGACAGCTCCTACGAGCAGTACTTC. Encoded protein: CASSATSDSSYEQYF.

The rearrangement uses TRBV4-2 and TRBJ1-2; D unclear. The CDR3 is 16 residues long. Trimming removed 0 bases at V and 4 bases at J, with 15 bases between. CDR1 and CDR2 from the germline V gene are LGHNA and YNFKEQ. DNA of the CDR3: TGTGCCAGCAGCCAAGATAGAGGAGCGTCACCCTATGGCTACACCTTC. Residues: CASSQDRGASPYGYTF.

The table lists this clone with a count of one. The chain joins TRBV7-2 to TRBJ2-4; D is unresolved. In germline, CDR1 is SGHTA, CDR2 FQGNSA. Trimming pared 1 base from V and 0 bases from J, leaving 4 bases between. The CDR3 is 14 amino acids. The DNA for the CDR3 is TGTGCCAGCAGCTTAGGGGTAGCCAAAAACATTCAGTACTTC. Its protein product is CASSLGVAKNIQYF. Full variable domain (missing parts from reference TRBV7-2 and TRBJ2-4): GAGVSQSPSNKVTEKGKDVELRCDPISGHTALYWYRQSLGQGLEFLIYFQGNSAPDKSGLPSDRFSAERTGGSVSTLTIQRTQQEDSAVYLCASSLGVAKNIQYFGAGTRLSVL.

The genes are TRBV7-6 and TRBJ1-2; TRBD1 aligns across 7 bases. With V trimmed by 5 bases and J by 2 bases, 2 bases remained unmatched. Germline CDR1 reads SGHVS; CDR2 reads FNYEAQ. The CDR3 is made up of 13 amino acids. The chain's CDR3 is CASSPGQNYGYTF. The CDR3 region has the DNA TGTGCCAGCAGCCCGGGACAGAACTATGGCTACACCTTC. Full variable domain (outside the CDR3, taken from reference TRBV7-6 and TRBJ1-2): GAGVSQSPRYKVTKRGQDVALRCDPISGHVSLYWYRQALGQGPEFLTYFNYEAQQDKSGLPNDRFSAERPEGSISTLTIQRTEQRDSAMYRCASSPGQNYGYTFGSGTRLTVV.